This T cell receptor (beta chain) was captured in a study of T cell responses to AZD1222 COVID-19 vaccine (dated by TCRdb to 2020 to 2022). About the full investigation: A total of 233 trial participants underwent TCR sequencing, of whom more than 200 had received two doses of AZD1222 and about 26 had received two doses of the MenACWY control vaccine. Trial participants were enrolled by age into 18-55, 56-69 and 70-plus year subgroups, with roughly 150, 30 and 60 TCR-sequenced participants respectively. Overall study results and their limits: In the small 56-69-year group, the increase in depth fell short of significance, most likely because of low power. Only five or six AZD1222 recipients were SARS-CoV-2 seropositive at baseline, limiting conclusions about previously exposed vaccinees. Spike-specific TCR breadth and depth rose significantly after two AZD1222 doses compared with day 0 and with MenACWY recipients. Epitopes outside the regions mutated in the B.1.351 and B.1.1.7 variants were reportedly recognized by nearly half of the unique spike-specific TCRs. The whole spike protein was spanned by vaccine-associated CD4 TCRs, and dominant responses were seen in regions 160-218 and 743-854. Because no day 14 peak-response samples were available, repertoires were characterized only after the peak T cell response. Participants were mostly white British and included more females than males, and it was suggested by the authors that clonal diversity may have been underestimated.

The junction carries 13 bases between V and J, which are trimmed by 2 bases and 2 bases respectively. As encoded in the germline V gene, CDR1 is MGHDK while CDR2 is SYGVNS. The CDR3 sequence holds 16 residues, the cysteine and phenylalanine included. Solely the CDR3 DNA is kept, with 48 bases framed from the first base. The CDR3 regions of human TCRbeta chains were analyzed by immunosequencing. In the original analysis: Repertoire TCRs were checked for matches against a reference library of SARS-CoV-2-specific TCRs that had been generated using the MIRA antigen-specificity platform. Breadth was defined as the fraction of unique TCRs that were SARS-CoV-2-associated. Depth was defined as the fraction of total T cells that were SARS-CoV-2-associated. Each spike-specific TCR was assigned to its reactive spike region and to a CD4 or CD8 class using the MIRA data. Log10-transformed breadth and depth values were compared by one-way ANOVA with Sidak's multiple comparisons tests. Not all clones reach the TCRdb copy of this immuneACCESS table, which keeps in-frame sequences only. Checked studies attribute under half of the gap to unresolved V genes and leave the rest unexplained. From that table come the V and J calls and clone size; the DNA was used to work out D and trimming. A total of around 150,000 clones appear in this sample, about 90% of them only once. The ten largest clones add up to roughly 0.98% of the sample.

In regard to this clone: It has no known antigen specificity. Qualities for individual bases were not recorded, and no much larger clone is one base off.

The time point label on this specimen signifies: about 28 days (+/-7) after the second vaccine dose. AZD1222 recipients whose second dose came at about 4 weeks and those whose second dose came at about 12 weeks were combined into one group, since spike-specific TCR depth and breadth did not differ between the two schedules. The vaccinee samples were drawn from two UK trials, COV001 and COV002, one of which was a single-blind randomized controlled phase 2/3 trial testing AZD1222 (ChAdOx1 nCoV-19) in healthy adults. For TCRbeta chain sequencing, PBMC samples were collected from trial participants at day 0 and at day 28 after the second dose.

The sequence was obtained from an adult who received the AZD1222 COVID-19 vaccine. The sequence joins TRBV25-1 to TRBJ2-1, with no confidently assigned D gene. Here the sequenced sample was peripheral blood, taken 28 days after the second AZD1222 dose. This receptor carries the CDR3 CASSEIAETPYNEQFF. The DNA reads as follows: TGTGCCAGCAGTGAAATTGCCGAGACACCCTACAATGAGCAGTTCTTC.